The rows below give T cell receptor beta chains drawn from one sample of a study of multiple sclerosis patients with progressive multifocal leukoencephalopathy. Here immunoSEQ multiplex PCR was the method, and the copy in TCRdb shows in-frame clones only, minus some. This sample carries around 30,000 clones, nearly 90% of them seen once, and the ten largest clones take approximately 1.3%. The sequencing here drew on PBMCs, taken from a patient treated with natalizumab. The receptors stem from a human donor with multiple sclerosis. Both conserved end residues are part of each CDR3. D genes are given only for firm matches. A row's size may be missing; if present it is once, few, many or a size class.

j_gene | v_gene | d_gene | abundance | CDR3nt | CDR3aa
TRBJ1-5 | TRBV7-9 | NA | NA | TGTGCCAGCAGCTTAGGTACTCAGCCCCAGCATTTT | CASSLGTQPQHF
TRBJ2-7 | TRBV21-1 | NA | NA | TGTGCCAGCAGCAAAGGGGGGGGACTCTCCTACGAGCAGTACTTC | CASSKGGGLSYEQYF
TRBJ2-1 | TRBV30 | TRBD2 | NA | TGTGCCTGGAGGACTAGCCCCTACAATGAGCAGTTCTTC | CAWRTSPYNEQFF
TRBJ1-2 | TRBV15 | NA | NA | TGTGCCACCAGCAGAGATGGGGGGCCTGGCTATGGCTACACCTTC | CATSRDGGPGYGYTF
TRBJ1-2 | TRBV10-1 | TRBD1 | NA | TGCGCCAGCAGTGAAGACAGGGGGTATGGCTACACCTTC | CASSEDRGYGYTF
TRBJ1-4 | TRBV4-3 | NA | NA | TGCGCCAGCAGCATCAGATGGGGGGCGGGTGAAAAACTGTTTTTT | CASSIRWGAGEKLFF
TRBJ1-5 | TRBV19 | NA | NA | TGTGCCAGTAAAGGAGGAGGAGGACAGCCCCAGCATTTT | CASKGGGGQPQHF
TRBJ1-3 | TRBV5-4 | NA | few | TGTGCCAGCAGCTCGGGACTTGAGGGAAACACCATATATTTT | CASSSGLEGNTIYF
TRBJ2-3 | TRBV28 | TRBD1 | NA | TGTGCCAGCCTCGAGACAGGGGGAACAGATACGCAGTATTTT | CASLETGGTDTQYF
TRBJ2-7 | TRBV6-5 | NA | NA | TGTGCCAGCAGTTACGCGGCGGGGAGCTCCTACGAGCAGTACTTC | CASSYAAGSSYEQYF
TRBJ1-4 | TRBV9 | TRBD1 | NA | TGTGCCAGCAGCGTTGATCCAGGGGGGGGTAATGAAAAACTGTTTTTT | CASSVDPGGGNEKLFF
TRBJ2-1 | TRBV5-3 | TRBD2 | NA | TGTGCCAGAAGCTGCGGGACTAGCGGGGTAAATGAGCAGTTCTTC | CARSCGTSGVNEQFF